The 15 T cell receptor beta chains given below trace back to one sample, sequenced in a study of blood T cell repertoires in COVID-19. The assay was immunoSEQ multiplex PCR, and TCRdb's table has in-frame clones only and misses some. Here the sample spans about 160,000 clones, about four fifths being singletons. The sequenced sample consisted of peripheral blood. The receptors stem from a man aged 60-69 years with active or convalescent COVID-19.

CDR3: CASSLRTVLLAVTYNEQFF. The CDR3 DNA reads TGCGCCAGCAGCTTGAGGACGGTATTACTAGCGGTTACCTACAATGAGCAGTTCTTC. This rearrangement joins TRBV5-1 to TRBJ2-1; 8 bases agree with TRBD2. CDR1 and CDR2 from the germline V gene are SGHRS and YFSETQ. V was clipped by 1 base and J by 2 bases; unmatched bases: 14. CDR3 length: 19 residues.

The chain carries TRBV10-1 and TRBJ2-3; the match to TRBD1 covers 8 bases. CDR1 is WNHNN and CDR2 is SYGVQD in the germline V gene (reference sequence). This CDR3 is 15 amino acids long. Trimming removed 2 bases from V and 1 base from J; junction bases left unmatched: 2. The CDR3 is CASSEATGGTDTQYF. The CDR3 bases are TGCGCCAGCAGTGAGGCGACAGGGGGCACAGATACGCAGTATTTT.

The V call is TRBV11-2, the J call TRBJ2-1; no reliable D call. The CDR3 sequence is 11 residues long. Germline V gene lookup returns CDR1 SGHAT and CDR2 FQNNGV. V was cut by 1 base and J by 9 bases, with 4 bases left in between. The CDR3 coding sequence is TGTGCCAGCAGCTTAGGGCCTGAGCAGTTCTTC. Translating gives CASSLGPEQFF.

This chain uses TRBV6-6 with TRBJ2-1; TRBD1 is a possible D gene (6 bases). This CDR3 spans 14 amino acids. Germline CDR1 is MNHNY and CDR2 is SVGAGI (reference sequence). Trimming shortened V by 6 bases and J by 2 bases, and 11 bases separated the two germline ends. This chain's CDR3 is CASRTTGTYNEQFF. CDR3 in DNA: TGTGCCAGCAGAACTACAGGGACCTACAATGAGCAGTTCTTC.

J is TRBJ2-7 and V is TRBV25-1; 8 nucleotides match TRBD2. The ends lost 3 bases at V and 4 bases at J; junction bases unmatched: 5. The CDR3 is made up of 14 amino acids. The V gene's germline CDR1 is MGHDK and CDR2 SYGVNS. CDR3 sequence reads: CASSDPSGSYEQYF. CDR3 nucleotide sequence: TGTGCCAGCAGTGATCCTAGCGGGTCGTACGAGCAGTACTTC.

This sequence joins TRBV24-1 and TRBJ1-6; the D is unclear. Germline V lookup: CDR1 KGHDR, CDR2 SFDVKD. Trimming took 9 bases from V and 7 from J, leaving 15 bases between them. The CDR3 runs 14 residues. CDR3 DNA: TGTGCCACCTCGGACGGGGTAGAGAATTCACCCCTCCACTTT. The encoded protein is CATSDGVENSPLHF.

The sample holds a few counts of this clone. This chain links TRBV28 with TRBJ1-2, with a possible D match to TRBD1 (5 bases). CDR1 and CDR2 from the germline V gene are MDHEN and SYDVKM. V shed 6 bases and J shed 4 bases, with 21 bases lying between them. The CDR3 extends over 16 amino acids. The CDR3 DNA reads TGTGCCAGCAGCTCATTCGGGGGGAGAACCCCCTATGGCTACACCTTC. Protein product: CASSSFGGRTPYGYTF.

This rearrangement joins TRBV28 to TRBJ1-1; D perhaps matches TRBD1 (5 bases). The germline V gene encodes CDR1 MDHEN and CDR2 SYDVKM. The CDR3 consists of 14 residues. With 2 bases removed from V and 5 bases from J, the gap between germline ends came to 12 bases. The CDR3 loop reads CASSLGGTGTEAFF. Here the CDR3 DNA reads TGTGCCAGCAGTTTAGGAGGGACTGGGACTGAAGCTTTCTTT.

The V and J genes are TRBV5-1 and TRBJ2-3; D is uncertain. V was cut by 1 base and J by 0 bases, with 3 bases left in between. The CDR3 runs to 13 residues. Germline-derived CDR1 and CDR2 are SGHRS and YFSETQ. The CDR3 spells CASSLPSTDTQYF. In DNA, the CDR3 is TGCGCCAGCAGCTTGCCTAGCACAGATACGCAGTATTTT.

The chain combines TRBV4-1 with TRBJ2-7; 9 bases fit TRBD2. Germline trimming cut 2 bases from V and 5 bases from J; bases unmatched to any gene: 4. Per the germline V gene, CDR1 is MGHRA and CDR2 is YSYEKL. The CDR3 covers 14 residues. The CDR3 is CASSQRGTSHEQYF. The CDR3 bases are TGCGCCAGCAGCCAACGAGGGACTAGCCACGAGCAGTACTTC.

The rearrangement joins TRBV9 to TRBJ1-2; the D gene is possibly TRBD1 (5 bases). Germline V CDR1 and CDR2: SGDLS, YYNGEE. V lost 1 base and J 3 bases, leaving 19 bases between the germline ends. This CDR3 is built from 17 residues. CDR3 sequence (DNA): TGTGCCAGCAGCGTAAGACCTGGGGCAGCCGAGTACTATGGCTACACCTTC. Residues: CASSVRPGAAEYYGYTF.

V and J are TRBV19 and TRBJ2-5; D is perhaps TRBD1 (6 bases). The CDR3 extends over 17 amino acids. Per the germline V gene, CDR1 is LNHDA and CDR2 is SQIVND (reference sequence). Trimming cost V 6 bases and J 1 base, with 21 bases left between them. CDR3 nucleotides: TGTGCCAGTAGCTTCCGAAGGGGGACCGCGGCCCAAGAGACCCAGTACTTC. Translating it yields CASSFRRGTAAQETQYF.

The V and J genes are TRBV18 and TRBJ1-5; TRBD1 matches at 7 bases. V shed 3 bases and J 10 bases; nucleotides not matched to a gene: 12. This CDR3 has 15 amino acids. Germline lookup yields CDR1 KGHSH and CDR2 LQKENI. CDR3: CASSPTTGRLEPQHF. The CDR3 nucleotides are TGTGCCAGCTCACCGACGACAGGGCGCCTTGAACCCCAGCATTTT.

V and J are TRBV27 and TRBJ2-3; D possibly corresponds to TRBD2 (5 bases). The CDR3 totals 15 residues. Germline V gives CDR1 MNHEY, CDR2 SMNVEV (reference sequence). Trimming took off 2 bases at V and 0 bases at J, with 9 bases between the two ends. This chain's CDR3 is CASSLGAVSTDTQYF. CDR3 DNA sequence: TGTGCCAGCAGTTTAGGAGCGGTTAGCACAGATACGCAGTATTTT.

This chain joins TRBV15 and TRBJ2-3; 11 bases line up with TRBD2. Germline-derived CDR1 and CDR2 are LNHNV and YYDKDF (reference sequence). J was trimmed by 0 bases and V by 6 bases; bases with no gene match: 5. CDR3 length: 16 amino acids. The CDR3 sequence: CATSKLAGASTDTQYF. The CDR3 DNA reads TGTGCCACCAGTAAACTAGCGGGAGCTAGCACAGATACGCAGTATTTT. Looking up the rest from reference TRBV15 and TRBJ2-3 gives the full variable domain: DAMVIQNPRYQVTQFGKPVTLSCSQTLNHNVMYWYQQKSSQAPKLLFHYYDKDFNNEADTPDNFQSRRPNTSFCFLDIRSPGLGDTAMYLCATSKLAGASTDTQYFGPGTRLTVL.